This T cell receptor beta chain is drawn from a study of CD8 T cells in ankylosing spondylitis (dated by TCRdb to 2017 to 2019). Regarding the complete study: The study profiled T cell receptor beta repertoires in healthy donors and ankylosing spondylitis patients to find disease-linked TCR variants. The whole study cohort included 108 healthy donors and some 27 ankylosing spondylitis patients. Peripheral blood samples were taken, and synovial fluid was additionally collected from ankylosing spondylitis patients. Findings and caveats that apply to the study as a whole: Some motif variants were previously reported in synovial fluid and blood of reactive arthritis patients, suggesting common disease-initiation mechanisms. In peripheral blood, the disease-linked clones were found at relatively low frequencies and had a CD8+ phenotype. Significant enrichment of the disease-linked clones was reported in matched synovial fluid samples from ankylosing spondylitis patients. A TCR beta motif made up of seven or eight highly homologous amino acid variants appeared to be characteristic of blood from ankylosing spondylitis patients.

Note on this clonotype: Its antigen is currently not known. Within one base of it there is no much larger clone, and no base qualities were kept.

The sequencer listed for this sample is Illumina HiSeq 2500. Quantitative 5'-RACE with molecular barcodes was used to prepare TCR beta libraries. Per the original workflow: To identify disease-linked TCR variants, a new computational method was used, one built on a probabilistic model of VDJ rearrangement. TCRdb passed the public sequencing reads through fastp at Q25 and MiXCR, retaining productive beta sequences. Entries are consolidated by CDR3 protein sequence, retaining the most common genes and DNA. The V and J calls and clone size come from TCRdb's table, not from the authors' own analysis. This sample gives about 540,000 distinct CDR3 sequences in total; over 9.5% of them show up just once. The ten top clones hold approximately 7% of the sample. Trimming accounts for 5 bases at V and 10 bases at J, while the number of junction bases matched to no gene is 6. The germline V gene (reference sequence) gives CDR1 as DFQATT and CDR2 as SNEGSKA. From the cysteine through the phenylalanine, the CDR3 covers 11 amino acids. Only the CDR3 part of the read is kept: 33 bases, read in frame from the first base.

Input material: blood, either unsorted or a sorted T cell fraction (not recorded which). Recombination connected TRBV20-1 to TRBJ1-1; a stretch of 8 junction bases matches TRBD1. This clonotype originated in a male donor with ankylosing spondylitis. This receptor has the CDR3 CSAPQGEVAFF. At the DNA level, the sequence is TGCAGTGCTCCACAGGGGGAGGTAGCTTTCTTT.